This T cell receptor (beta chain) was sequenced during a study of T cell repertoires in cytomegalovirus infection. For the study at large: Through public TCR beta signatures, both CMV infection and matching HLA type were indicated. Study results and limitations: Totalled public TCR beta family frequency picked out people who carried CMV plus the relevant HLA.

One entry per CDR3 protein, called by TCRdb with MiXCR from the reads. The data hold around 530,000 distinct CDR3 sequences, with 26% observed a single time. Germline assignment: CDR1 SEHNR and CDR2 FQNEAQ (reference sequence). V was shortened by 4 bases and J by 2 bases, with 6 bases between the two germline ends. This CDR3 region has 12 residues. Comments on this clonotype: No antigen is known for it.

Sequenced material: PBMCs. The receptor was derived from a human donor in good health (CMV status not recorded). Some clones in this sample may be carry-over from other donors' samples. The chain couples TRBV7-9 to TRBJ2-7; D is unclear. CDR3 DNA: TGTGCCAGCAGCTCAGATCCCTACGAGCAGTACTTC. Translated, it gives CASSSDPYEQYF.